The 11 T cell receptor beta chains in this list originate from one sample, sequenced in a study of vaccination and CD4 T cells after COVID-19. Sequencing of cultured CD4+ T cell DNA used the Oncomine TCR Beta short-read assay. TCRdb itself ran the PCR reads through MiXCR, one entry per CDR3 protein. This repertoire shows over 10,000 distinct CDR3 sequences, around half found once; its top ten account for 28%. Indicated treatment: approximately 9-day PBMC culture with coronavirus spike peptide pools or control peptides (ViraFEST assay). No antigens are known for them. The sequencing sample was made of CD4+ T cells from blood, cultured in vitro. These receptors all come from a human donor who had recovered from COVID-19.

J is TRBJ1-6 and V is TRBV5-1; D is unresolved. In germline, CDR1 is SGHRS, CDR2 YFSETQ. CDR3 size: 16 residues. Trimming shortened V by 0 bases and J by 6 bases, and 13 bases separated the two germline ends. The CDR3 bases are TGCGCCAGCAGCTTGGCCCCCCCGGGTCCTAATTCACCCCTCCACTTT. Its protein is CASSLAPPGPNSPLHF.

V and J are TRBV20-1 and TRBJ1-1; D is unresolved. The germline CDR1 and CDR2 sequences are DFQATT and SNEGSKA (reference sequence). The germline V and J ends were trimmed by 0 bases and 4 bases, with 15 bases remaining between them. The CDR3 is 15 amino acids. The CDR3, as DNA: TGCAGTGCTAGAGACTACGGAGGAGGCGGCACTGAAGCTTTCTTT. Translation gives CSARDYGGGGTEAFF.

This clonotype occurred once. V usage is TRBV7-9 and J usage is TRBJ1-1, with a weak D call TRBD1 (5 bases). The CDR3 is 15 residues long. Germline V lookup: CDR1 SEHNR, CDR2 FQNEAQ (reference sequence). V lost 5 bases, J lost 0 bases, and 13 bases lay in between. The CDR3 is CASSRTLGVNTEAFF. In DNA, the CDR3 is TGTGCCAGCAGCCGGACTCTGGGGGTGAACACTGAAGCTTTCTTT.

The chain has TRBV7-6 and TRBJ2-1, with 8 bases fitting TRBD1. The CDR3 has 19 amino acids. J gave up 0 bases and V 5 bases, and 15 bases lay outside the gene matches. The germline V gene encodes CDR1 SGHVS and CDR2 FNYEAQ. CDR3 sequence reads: CASSLPDRGLAPSYNEQFF. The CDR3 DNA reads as TGTGCCAGCAGCCTCCCTGACAGGGGCCTAGCCCCCTCCTACAATGAGCAGTTCTTC.

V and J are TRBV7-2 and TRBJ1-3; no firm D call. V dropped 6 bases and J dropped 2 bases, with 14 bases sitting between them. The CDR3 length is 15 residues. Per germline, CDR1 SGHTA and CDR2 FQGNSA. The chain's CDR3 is CASSPTRLAGNTIYF. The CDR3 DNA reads TGTGCCAGCAGTCCCACGCGGTTGGCTGGAAACACCATATATTTT.

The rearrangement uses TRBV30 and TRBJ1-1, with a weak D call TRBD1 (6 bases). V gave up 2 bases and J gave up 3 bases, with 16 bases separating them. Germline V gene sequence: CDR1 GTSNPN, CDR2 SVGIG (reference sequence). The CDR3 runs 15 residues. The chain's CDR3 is CAWSPGGERDTEAFF. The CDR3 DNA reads TGTGCCTGGAGTCCCGGGGGCGAACGGGACACTGAAGCTTTCTTT.

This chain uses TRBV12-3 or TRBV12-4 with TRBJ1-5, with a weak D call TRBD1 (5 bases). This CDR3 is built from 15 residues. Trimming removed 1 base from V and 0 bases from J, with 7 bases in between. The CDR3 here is CASSLGGNSNQPQHF. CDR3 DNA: TGTGCCAGCAGTTTAGGGGGCAATAGCAATCAGCCCCAGCATTTT.

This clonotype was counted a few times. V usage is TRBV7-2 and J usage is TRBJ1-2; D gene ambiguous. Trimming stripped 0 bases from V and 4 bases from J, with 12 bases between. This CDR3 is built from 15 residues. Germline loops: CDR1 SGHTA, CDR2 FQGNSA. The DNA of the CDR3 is TGTGCCAGCAGCTTAGCGACCGGGCAAGCCTATGGCTACACCTTC. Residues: CASSLATGQAYGYTF.

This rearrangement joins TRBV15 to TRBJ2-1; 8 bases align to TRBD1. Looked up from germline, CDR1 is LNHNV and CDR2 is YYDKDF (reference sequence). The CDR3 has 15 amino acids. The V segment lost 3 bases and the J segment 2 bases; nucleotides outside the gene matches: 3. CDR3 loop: CATSREQGAYNEQFF. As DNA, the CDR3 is TGTGCCACCAGCAGGGAACAGGGGGCCTACAATGAGCAGTTCTTC.

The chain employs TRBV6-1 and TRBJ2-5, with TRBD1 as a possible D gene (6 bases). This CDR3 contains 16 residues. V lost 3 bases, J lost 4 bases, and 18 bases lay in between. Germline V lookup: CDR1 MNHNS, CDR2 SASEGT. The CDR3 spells CASSEQDSGLSETQYF. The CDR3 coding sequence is TGTGCCAGCAGTGAGCAGGACAGCGGACTTTCAGAGACCCAGTACTTC.

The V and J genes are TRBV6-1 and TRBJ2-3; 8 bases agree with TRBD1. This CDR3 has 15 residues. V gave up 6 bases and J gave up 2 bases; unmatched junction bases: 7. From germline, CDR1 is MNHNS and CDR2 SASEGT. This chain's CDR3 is CASSLDRGNTDTQYF. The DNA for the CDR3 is TGTGCCAGCAGCCTAGACAGGGGCAACACAGATACGCAGTATTTT.